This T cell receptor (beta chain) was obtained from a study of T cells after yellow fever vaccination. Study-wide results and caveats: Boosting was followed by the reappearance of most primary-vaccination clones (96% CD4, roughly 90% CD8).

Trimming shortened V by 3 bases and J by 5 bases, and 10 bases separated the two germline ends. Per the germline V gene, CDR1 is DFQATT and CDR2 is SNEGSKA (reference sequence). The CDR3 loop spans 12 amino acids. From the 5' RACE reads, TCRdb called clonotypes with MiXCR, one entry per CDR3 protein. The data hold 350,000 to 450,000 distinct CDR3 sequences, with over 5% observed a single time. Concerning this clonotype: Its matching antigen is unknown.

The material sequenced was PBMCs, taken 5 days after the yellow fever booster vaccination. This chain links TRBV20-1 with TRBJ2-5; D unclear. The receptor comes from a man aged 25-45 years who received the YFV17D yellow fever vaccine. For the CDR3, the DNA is TGCAGTGCTAGCCCCTTCAGGGAGACCCAGTACTTC. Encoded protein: CSASPFRETQYF.